This T cell receptor beta chain came from a study of cytomegalovirus exposure and HLA in healthy donors (TCRdb year 2017). Regarding the research as a whole: According to an earlier analysis of several hundred of the donors, 150 million to 200 million T cells yielded 117 million unique TCR beta sequences and 250 to 350 Gb of sequence data. The aim of the study was to test whether cataloging public T cell receptors could identify signatures of past pathogen exposure. About 310 gigabases of sequencing data and tens of millions of unique TCR sequences were included in an early release covering under 650 HLA-typed donors. In addition to the first cohort of about 650 subjects, a separate validation cohort of under 150 different subjects was used. Donor age, sex, ethnicity and CMV serostatus were compiled alongside the repertoire data. The genetic ancestry cluster associated with self-reported Caucasian donors included roughly four fifths of the roughly 390 genotyped donors. Four or five DR-DQ haplotypes were treated as single units for association and clustering because of strong linkage in the cohort. In a later genetic analysis, genome-wide SNP genotypes for about 65% of the roughly 670 donors were used, and that subset was treated as a discovery cohort. All discovery cohort repertoires had been generated on a single sequencing platform. In a later analysis, previously published TCR beta repertoires from hundreds of donors were re-analyzed and high-resolution HLA genotyping was added so that TCR occurrence patterns could be studied. The study combined high-throughput TCR immunosequencing, statistical association of individual TCRs with disease status, and machine learning to predict cytomegalovirus infection status. Among about 370 genotyped donors of the cohort, an average of approximately 220,000 unique TCR beta nucleotide sequences was sequenced per donor, of which roughly 18% were non-productive. Using immunosequencing, the study profiled T cell repertoires from 500 to 800 subjects and related those repertoires to cytomegalovirus serostatus. To decide whether each TCR beta V gene segment behaved as functional or pseudogenic, an earlier analysis of approximately 590 of the donors relied on high-throughput TCR beta sequencing. HLA typing included class I and class II loci at four-digit resolution. Rather than using new phenotypic data, the later analysis identified candidate immune exposures from TCR beta sequences and from how often those sequences occurred across donors. The number of typed donors differed by locus: about 620-640 for A, B, C, DRB1 and DQB1; 500 to 550 for DQA1; fewer than 610 for DPA1; and roughly 470 for DPB1. The research as a whole found: A few of the identified cytomegalovirus-associated TCR beta chains were confirmed in vitro to be specific for cytomegalovirus antigens. The study gave a list of roughly 150 TCR beta chains associated with cytomegalovirus. In a later analysis, around 15,000 TCR beta sequences were associated with specific HLA alleles at a false discovery rate of 0.05. The authors suggested that the approach could potentially be extended to other disease states and immunological phenotypes. A later analysis found that TCR association rates varied across HLA loci, with DRB1 alleles showing the most associated TCRs and HLA-C alleles the fewest. In a later analysis, several top co-occurrence clusters were reported to appear linked to parvovirus B19, influenza, CMV and Epstein-Barr virus. An association between a missense DCLRE1C variant and V-gene and J-gene trimming of TCR beta chains was found in a later genetic analysis and replicated in an independent cohort. CMV serostatus was the only immune exposure information available for the cohort. In a later analysis, HLA-associated TCR beta chains showed more clonal expansion and lower generation probabilities than non-associated chains that were equally common. In an earlier analysis of roughly 500 of the donors, most TCR beta V segments appeared in productive rearrangements about 90% or about 30% of the time, broadly matching IMGT annotations. Because the 87-base-pair reads could not distinguish some IMGT-functional V segments, including TRBV6-2 and TRBV6-3, those segments were excluded. This cohort had only TCR beta chains sequenced, and the lack of alpha or paired-chain data limited which features could be detected. A cluster of highly shared sequence variants was judged likely to represent a technical artifact of the sequencing pipeline. According to a later genetic analysis, donors in an Asian-associated ancestry cluster had fewer N-insertions in productive TCRs than the approximately 670-donor mean. Strong co-occurrence of HLA alleles, especially DR and DQ, made assigning TCR associations to individual alleles difficult. Because counts were too low, some 17 rarely observed V segments, including chromosome 9 orphons, were excluded from the earlier analysis of some 590 of the donors. Sequencing depth was assumed to be roughly uniform across donors in the presence/absence analyses, though that assumption may not hold. According to a later analysis, most CMV-associated TCR beta chains appeared to be HLA-restricted, and the HLA associations seemed to be driven largely by CMV exposure. A further reported finding was that TCR beta sequences accurately predicted the HLA-A and HLA-B alleles for most subjects in the first cohort. Linkage disequilibrium might explain the correlated functional status among segregating V segments, but an unknown experimental factor could not be ruled out. In both the original and validation cohorts, the classifier was reported to diagnose cytomegalovirus status with high specificity and sensitivity. Most TCR sequences were seen in very few donors, while some public TCRs were found in many individuals. Because HLA typing was missing for some donors at each locus, association tests included only the typed subset.

A note on this clone: Its antigen has not been determined. The input lacks base qualities; no much larger clone sits a single base away. The identical CDR3 is also encoded by other nucleotide sequences in the sample.

In total, approximately 610 healthy bone marrow donors made up the cohort. All cohort members were sampled while nominally healthy, although unrecorded immune exposures were likely present. The donor tested CMV seropositive and was one of the 289 seropositive cohort members. Each donor provided a peripheral blood sample, and peripheral blood mononuclear cells were used for TCR beta sequencing. Genomic DNA extraction from the blood cell samples was performed with the Qiagen DNeasy Blood Extraction Kit. Library construction relied on the immunoSEQ multiplex PCR assay. A mixture of 60 forward primers for TCR Vbeta segments and 13 reverse primers for TCR Jbeta segments was used in the multiplex PCR. The CDR3 region of rearranged TCR beta genes was amplified from genomic DNA by a multiplex PCR assay. The amplified TCR beta libraries were sequenced on the Illumina HiSeq System as 87-base-pair reads. Regarding the original processing steps: In a later analysis, roughly 80 million unique TCR beta chains were counted across the 500 to 700 repertoires, and roughly 11 million of these chains were shared by at least two donors. Raw reads were error-corrected and collapsed into unique sequences with a nearest-neighbor algorithm that merged closely related sequences to remove PCR and sequencing errors. CDR3 sequences were aligned to IMGT reference sequences to assign V, D and J gene segments. For a sequence to be retained, a match of at least six nucleotides was required to both a V gene segment and a J gene segment. A rearrangement was called productive if the CDR3 had no stop codons and remained in frame with V and J, and every other rearrangement was called non-productive. Following IMGT convention, CDR3 was defined as the stretch from the second conserved V-encoded cysteine to the conserved J-encoded phenylalanine. The earlier analysis of about 570 of the donors excluded any sequence lacking an unambiguous match to a single V gene segment. An earlier analysis of roughly 590 of the donors called V segments functional above 56.7% productive rearrangements and segregating when the between-donor standard deviation exceeded 5%. To diagnose cytomegalovirus status from the catalog of TCR beta chain sequences, a statistical classification framework was built. In a later analysis, TCR nucleotide sequences were compared against IMGT/GENE-DB human TR gene sequences so that V and J genes could be assigned. Using the TCRdist pipeline, a later analysis assigned CDR3 sequences along with most-parsimonious VDJ recombination scenarios. In a later analysis, each TCR beta chain was defined by its CDR3 amino acid sequence together with its V-gene family, and reads lacking a unique V-gene family were excluded. In a later analysis, 450 to 600 highly shared, low-generation-probability nucleotide sequences were removed to address suspected cross-contamination and a sequencing artifact. For each public chain, a later analysis derived a clonal expansion index from normalized ranks of inferred template counts within each repertoire. In a later analysis, generation probabilities were computed with a VDJ recombination model fitted to out-of-frame rearrangements, and the resulting probabilities were checked against IGoR. Hypergeometric tests were used in a later analysis to score TCR-TCR, TCR-HLA and TCR-CMV co-occurrence, with a repertoire-size bias correction applied to the TCR pairs. In a later analysis, false discovery rates were estimated by permuting HLA or CMV assignments 20 times. In a later analysis, co-occurring TCRs were grouped using DBSCAN, and TCRdist sequence similarity was added for clustering within HLA-allele-positive subsets. Repertoires with fewer than 30,000 or more than 120,000 public chains were left out of co-occurrence clustering, as were four to six repertoires with anomalous nucleotide sharing. TCRdb retrieved this table from immuneACCESS and kept in-frame rearrangements only. Not all clones are present; in checked studies, unresolved V genes account for under half, and no reason is known for the remainder. The V and J calls and clone size were taken over from that table, and D and trimming were inferred from the DNA. For this sample the table gives 100,000 to 150,000 clones, of which over 75% were detected only once. 13% of the sample is taken by the ten largest.

The CDR3 contains 14 residues, cysteine and phenylalanine counted. Only CDR3 DNA is held: 42 bases, read in frame from base 1. Clipping removes 2 bases from V and 0 bases from J, with 0 as the unmatched junction base count. CDR1 and CDR2, per the germline V gene, are MDHEN and SYDVKM. The rearrangement combines TRBV28 with TRBJ2-7, with 8 bases in between that match TRBD2. The TCR was taken from a middle-aged woman in good health and CMV-seropositive. Sequenced: PBMCs. For the CDR3, the sequence is CASSLSGSSYEQYF. The DNA is as follows: TGTGCCAGCAGTTTAAGCGGGAGCTCCTACGAGCAGTACTTC. With the rest looked up from the reference TRBV28 and TRBJ2-7 genes rather than sequenced, the full variable domain is DVKVTQSSRYLVKRTGEKVFLECVQDMDHENMFWYRQDPGLGLRLIYFSYDVKMKEKGDIPEGYSVSREKKERFSLILESASTNQTSMYLCASSLSGSSYEQYFGPGTRLTVT.